The 27 T cell receptor beta chains in this list originate from one sample, sequenced in a study of blood T cells in healthy people across ages (dated by TCRdb to the mid-2010s). Libraries were made using 5' RACE. Sequencing was carried out with an Illumina HiSeq 2500. A second roughly 6 to 12 cycle PCR used a sample-barcoded 5' primer and a J-beta primer mix. TCRdb took the public reads, trimmed them with fastp at Q25, ran MiXCR for clone calling and kept in-frame beta chains. Identical CDR3 protein sequences are pooled into one entry, listed with their most common genes and DNA. In all, the sample holds roughly 930,000 distinct CDR3 sequences, and around 48% of those were seen once. Of the sample, around 15% falls within the top ten clones. Sequences were obtained from blood. The receptors were sampled from a man in his thirties or forties in good health.

V is TRBV24-1 and J is TRBJ2-3, with a possible D match to TRBD2 (5 bases). CDR1 is KGHDR and CDR2 is SFDVKD in the germline V gene. This CDR3 comprises 15 residues. The ends were cut back, 4 bases at V and 3 bases at J, with 13 bases in the middle. In DNA form, the CDR3 reads TGTGCCACCAGTGACCCGGGGTCAGTTACAGATACGCAGTATTTT. It specifies CATSDPGSVTDTQYF.

The chain carries TRBV10-2 and TRBJ2-1; 9 nucleotides line up with TRBD1. The CDR3 sequence is 15 residues long. V shed 7 bases and J 6 bases; nucleotides not matched to a gene: 10. The germline CDR1 and CDR2 sequences are WSHSY and SAAADI. The CDR3, as DNA: TGCGCCAGCAAAGCGGGACAGGGTTGGTCCAATGAGCAGTTCTTC. Translating it yields CASKAGQGWSNEQFF.

This clonotype was detected only a few times. This chain links TRBV14 with TRBJ1-5; D may be TRBD1 (5 bases). This CDR3 is built from 16 residues. Deletions cut 4 bases from V and 4 bases from J, with 17 bases between. The germline V gene encodes CDR1 SGHDN and CDR2 FVKESK. In nucleotides, the CDR3 is TGTGCCAGCAGCCCCCAGGGAAGCTTCGGGAATCAGCCCCAGCATTTT. Residues: CASSPQGSFGNQPQHF.

The table lists this clonotype with a count of one. J is TRBJ2-3 and V is TRBV7-2; 9 positions match TRBD2. The CDR3 consists of 16 residues. The J segment lost 6 bases and the V segment lost 3 bases, leaving 10 bases of the junction unmatched. Germline V gene lookup returns CDR1 SGHTA and CDR2 FQGNSA. In DNA, the CDR3 is TGTGCCAGCAGCTTTAATAGCGGGGGCACCACGGATACGCAGTATTTT. This translates into CASSFNSGGTTDTQYF.

This clonotype appeared many times. This sequence joins TRBV28 and TRBJ2-7; D remains unclear. This CDR3 region has 12 residues. CDR1 is MDHEN, CDR2 SYDVKM, per germline. Trimming removed 2 bases from V and 7 bases from J, with 9 bases in between. CDR3 residues: CASSLLGLEQYF. As DNA, the CDR3 is TGTGCCAGCAGTTTACTGGGATTGGAGCAGTACTTC.

The chain combines TRBV3-1 with TRBJ2-1, with a weak D call TRBD1 (6 bases). The CDR3 runs 17 residues. Germline V gene data show CDR1 as LGHDT and CDR2 as YNNKEL (reference sequence). V was cut by 1 base and J by 0 bases, with 13 bases left in between. The CDR3 loop reads CASSQGRQASSYNEQFF. The CDR3 DNA follows: TGTGCCAGCAGCCAAGGCCGACAGGCCAGCTCCTACAATGAGCAGTTCTTC.

This clonotype was seen more than once but under ten times. The chain is built from TRBV5-1 and TRBJ1-1; a weak D match, TRBD1 (5 bases). Germline values: CDR1 SGHRS, CDR2 YFSETQ. The CDR3 sequence is 14 residues long. V lost 0 bases and J lost 4, with 10 bases in between. The CDR3 protein is CASSLAYGGTEAFF. The CDR3 nucleotides read TGCGCCAGCAGCTTGGCTTACGGGGGCACTGAAGCTTTCTTT.

This clonotype showed up many times. The rearrangement links TRBV7-2 to TRBJ2-7, with a weak D call TRBD2 (6 bases). The CDR3 consists of 15 residues. V dropped 0 bases and J dropped 0 bases, with 9 bases sitting between them. CDR1 and CDR2 (germline): SGHTA, FQGNSA. CDR3 nucleotide sequence: TGTGCCAGCAGCTTAGCGGGGGGTAGCTCCTACGAGCAGTACTTC. It translates to CASSLAGGSSYEQYF.

The J gene is TRBJ2-2, the V gene TRBV20-1; 7 bases line up with TRBD2. The germline V gene encodes CDR1 DFQATT and CDR2 SNEGSKA (reference sequence). Germline trimming cut 6 bases from V and 5 bases from J; bases unmatched to any gene: 9. This CDR3 has 14 residues. CDR3 loop: CSAASGRGTGELFF. The CDR3 DNA follows: TGCAGTGCGGCCAGTGGGCGGGGGACCGGGGAGCTGTTTTTT.

In this sample, this clonotype turned up a few times. This chain connects TRBV29-1 to TRBJ2-5; 9 bases agree with TRBD2. The germline V gene encodes CDR1 SQVTM and CDR2 ANQGSEA. The CDR3 runs 13 residues. J gave up 11 bases and V 4 bases, and 11 bases lay outside the gene matches. The CDR3 DNA reads TGCAGCGTTGGGCGGGGGGGCCTTTCTGAGCAGTACTTC. Encoded protein: CSVGRGGLSEQYF.

This clonotype showed up just a few times. The rearrangement joins TRBV7-9 to TRBJ2-7; D possibly corresponds to TRBD2 (5 bases). Germline V gene sequence: CDR1 SEHNR, CDR2 FQNEAQ (reference sequence). Trimming left V 5 bases short and J 2 bases short, with 10 bases between. This CDR3 spans 13 amino acids. CDR3 amino acids: CASSTRGTYEQYF. As DNA, the CDR3 is TGTGCCAGCAGCACCCGGGGTACCTACGAGCAGTACTTC.

The genes are TRBV30 and TRBJ1-6; D gene unclear. The CDR3 loop spans 14 amino acids. Germline V gene data show CDR1 as GTSNPN and CDR2 as SVGIG (reference sequence). Trimming took 4 bases from V and 1 from J, leaving 8 bases between them. CDR3 nucleotides: TGTGCCTGGACCCTGAGTTCCTATAATTCACCCCTCCACTTT. It encodes CAWTLSSYNSPLHF.

This clonotype was counted at least ten times. The chain employs TRBV29-1 and TRBJ1-2, with a weak D call TRBD1 (5 bases). Germline lookup yields CDR1 SQVTM and CDR2 ANQGSEA. The CDR3 runs to 12 residues. V gave up 8 bases and J gave up 1 base, with 11 bases separating them. The CDR3 loop is CSTGTGNYGYTF. CDR3 in DNA: TGCAGCACCGGGACCGGTAACTATGGCTACACCTTC.

In this sample, this clonotype turned up a few times. CDR3 residues: CASRAYYEQYF. In DNA, the CDR3 is TGTGCCAGCCGAGCGTACTACGAGCAGTACTTC. The chain uses TRBV28 and TRBJ2-7, with D unclear. V lost 8 bases to trimming and J lost 3 bases, with 8 bases between them. CDR3 length equals 11 residues. Germline V gene lookup returns CDR1 MDHEN and CDR2 SYDVKM.

This chain uses TRBV5-1 with TRBJ2-7, with 8 nucleotides matching TRBD2. The CDR3 runs to 16 residues. Germline CDR1 is SGHRS and CDR2 is YFSETQ. The V segment lost 0 bases and the J segment 7 bases; nucleotides outside the gene matches: 12. DNA for the CDR3: TGCGCCAGCAGCTTGGTAGGCAGCGGGGGTTCGAATGAGCAGTACTTC. The encoded protein is CASSLVGSGGSNEQYF.

This chain connects TRBV6-1 to TRBJ2-5; 7 positions match TRBD1. The tail of the sequence fits TRBJ2-7 better, so the J call may be wrong. Germline-derived CDR1 and CDR2 are MNHNS and SASEGT. The CDR3 is 15 amino acids. The CDR3 bases are TGTGCCAGCAGTGGCATGGGACAGTCGAAACACGAGCAGTACTTC. Translation: CASSGMGQSKHEQYF.

This clonotype was detected only a few times. The rearrangement uses TRBV7-2 and TRBJ2-7; 7 bases line up with TRBD1. With V trimmed by 3 bases and J by 0 bases, 5 bases remained unmatched. The germline V gene has CDR1 SGHTA and CDR2 FQGNSA. CDR3 length: 15 amino acids. CDR3 nucleotide sequence: TGTGCCAGCAGCTTGGACGACAGGGCCTCCTACGAGCAGTACTTC. Its protein is CASSLDDRASYEQYF. Variable domain in full (rest from reference TRBV7-2 and TRBJ2-7): GAGVSQSPSNKVTEKGKDVELRCDPISGHTALYWYRQSLGQGLEFLIYFQGNSAPDKSGLPSDRFSAERTGGSVSTLTIQRTQQEDSAVYLCASSLDDRASYEQYFGPGTRLTVT.

The V call is TRBV11-2, the J call TRBJ2-7, with D possibly called TRBD1 or TRBD2 (5 bases each). Germline V gene sequence: CDR1 SGHAT, CDR2 FQNNGV. The CDR3 length is 13 residues. With 2 bases removed from V and 5 bases from J, the gap between germline ends came to 10 bases. Here the CDR3 DNA reads TGTGCCAGCAGCTTAATCAGGGACGACGAGCAGTACTTC. Translated: CASSLIRDDEQYF.

The V and J genes are TRBV27 and TRBJ2-5, with TRBD2 matching over 8 bases. The CDR3 totals 14 residues. With V trimmed by 5 bases and J by 5 bases, 7 bases remained unmatched. CDR1 MNHEY and CDR2 SMNVEV come from the germline V gene (reference sequence). The CDR3 loop is CASSTSGAGETQYF. CDR3 sequence (DNA): TGTGCCAGCAGTACTAGCGGAGCAGGGGAGACCCAGTACTTC.

This clonotype was counted a few times. The V gene is TRBV6-2 or TRBV6-3, the J gene TRBJ2-1; D gene uncertain. Germline V gene data show CDR1 as MNHEY and CDR2 as SVGEGT. The V end lost 3 bases, the J end lost 6 bases, and 21 bases lay between the germline ends. This CDR3 contains 17 residues. The CDR3 loop reads CASSYIAEVLSGNEQFF. In DNA form, the CDR3 reads TGTGCCAGCAGTTATATAGCTGAAGTGCTCTCCGGCAATGAGCAGTTCTTC.

This chain connects TRBV13 to TRBJ1-2; weak D call: TRBD1 (5 bases). From germline, CDR1 is PRHDT and CDR2 FYEKMQ (reference sequence). The CDR3 length is 13 residues. Trimming shortened V by 3 bases and J by 8 bases, and 13 bases separated the two germline ends. The CDR3 bases are TGTGCCAGCAGCTTTCCCGGGACTTGGGGCTACACCTTC. It translates to CASSFPGTWGYTF.

The V and J genes are TRBV7-8 and TRBJ2-4, with D perhaps TRBD1 (6 bases). CDR3 size: 16 residues. Germline lookup yields CDR1 SGHVS and CDR2 FQNEAQ. Deletions cut 2 bases from V and 4 bases from J, with 15 bases between. The CDR3 is CASSLFAEGVKNIQYF. For the CDR3, the DNA is TGTGCCAGCAGCTTATTTGCCGAGGGGGTAAAAAACATTCAGTACTTC.

The gene calls are TRBV9 and TRBJ2-3; D remains ambiguous. This CDR3 is 15 amino acids long. V was trimmed by 4 bases and J by 2 bases, leaving 14 bases between them. Per germline, CDR1 SGDLS and CDR2 YYNGEE. The CDR3: CASSPMGSPTDTQYF. For the CDR3, the DNA is TGTGCCAGCAGCCCCATGGGGTCCCCCACAGATACGCAGTATTTT.

This clonotype turned up a few times. V and J are TRBV12-5 and TRBJ1-1; D gene ambiguous. The CDR3 spans 17 residues. V was trimmed by 0 bases and J by 3 bases, leaving 17 bases between them. Germline V gene sequence: CDR1 LGHNT, CDR2 FRNRAP. The DNA for the CDR3 is TGTGCTAGTGGTTTGGTCCGCGGGTCCAACGGGGACACTGAAGCTTTCTTT. Its protein is CASGLVRGSNGDTEAFF.

Note on this clonotype: With a much larger clone just one base away, this may be a read error. The rearrangement links TRBV7-2 to TRBJ2-1; 9 nucleotides align to TRBD1. V shed 5 bases, J shed 4 bases, and the junction held 3 bases outside the gene matches. Germline V gene sequence: CDR1 SGHTA, CDR2 FQGNSA. This CDR3 region has 14 residues. CDR3 nucleotide sequence: TGTGCCAGCAGCATAGGACAGGGGTACAATGAGCAGTTCTTC. Translated: CASSIGQGYNEQFF.

The gene calls are TRBV29-1 and TRBJ2-3, with 10 bases aligning to TRBD1. The CDR3 sequence is 15 residues long. CDR1 SQVTM and CDR2 ANQGSEA come from the germline V gene. V was clipped by 5 bases and J by 2 bases; unmatched bases: 7. The CDR3 nucleotides read TGCAGCGTTAGGACGGGGACAGGGGACACAGATACGCAGTATTTT. Its translation is CSVRTGTGDTDTQYF.

The CDR3 DNA is TGTGCCAGCAGCTTGGTCGGGGCCTCGAGCTCTGGAAACACCATATATTTT. It specifies CASSLVGASSSGNTIYF. The chain joins TRBV5-5 to TRBJ1-3; a weak D match, TRBD1 (5 bases). This CDR3 has 17 residues. V lost 0 bases, J lost 0 bases, and 13 bases lay in between. Germline V lookup: CDR1 SGHKS, CDR2 YYEKEE (reference sequence). Full variable domain (rest looked up from reference TRBV5-5 and TRBJ1-3): DAGVTQSPTHLIKTRGQQVTLRCSPISGHKSVSWYQQVLGQGPQFIFQYYEKEERGRGNFPDRFSARQFPNYSSELNVNALLLGDSALYLCASSLVGASSSGNTIYFGEGSWLTVV.